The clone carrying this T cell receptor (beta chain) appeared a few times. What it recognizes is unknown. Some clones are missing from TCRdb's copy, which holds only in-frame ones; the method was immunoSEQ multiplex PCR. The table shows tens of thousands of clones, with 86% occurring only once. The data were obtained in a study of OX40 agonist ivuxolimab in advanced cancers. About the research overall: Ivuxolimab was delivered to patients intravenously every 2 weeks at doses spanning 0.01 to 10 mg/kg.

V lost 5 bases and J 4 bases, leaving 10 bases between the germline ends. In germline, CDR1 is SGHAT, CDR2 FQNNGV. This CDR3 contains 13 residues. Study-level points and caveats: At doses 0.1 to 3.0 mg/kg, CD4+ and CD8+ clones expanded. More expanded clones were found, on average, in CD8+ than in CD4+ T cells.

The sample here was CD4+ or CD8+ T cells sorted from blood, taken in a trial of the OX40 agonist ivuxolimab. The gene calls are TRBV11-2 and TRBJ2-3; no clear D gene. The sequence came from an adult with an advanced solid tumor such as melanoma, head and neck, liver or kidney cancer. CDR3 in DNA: TGTGCCAGCAGCGAACAGCGCGCAGATACGCAGTATTTT. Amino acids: CASSEQRADTQYF.